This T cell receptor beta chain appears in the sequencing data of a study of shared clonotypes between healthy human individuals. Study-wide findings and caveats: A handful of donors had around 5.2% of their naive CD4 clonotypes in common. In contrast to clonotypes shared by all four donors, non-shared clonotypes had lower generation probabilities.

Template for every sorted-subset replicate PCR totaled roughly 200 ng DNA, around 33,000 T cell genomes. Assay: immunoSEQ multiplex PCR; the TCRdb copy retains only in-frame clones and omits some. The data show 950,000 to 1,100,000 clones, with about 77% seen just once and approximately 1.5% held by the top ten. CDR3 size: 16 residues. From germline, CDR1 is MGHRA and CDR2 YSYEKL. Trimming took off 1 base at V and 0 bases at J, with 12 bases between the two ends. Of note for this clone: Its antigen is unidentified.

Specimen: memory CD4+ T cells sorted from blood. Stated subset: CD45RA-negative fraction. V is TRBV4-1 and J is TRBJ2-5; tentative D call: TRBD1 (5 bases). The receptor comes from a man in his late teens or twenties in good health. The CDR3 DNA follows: TGCGCCAGCAGCCAAGGACCCCGACAGAACCAAGAGACCCAGTACTTC. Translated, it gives CASSQGPRQNQETQYF.